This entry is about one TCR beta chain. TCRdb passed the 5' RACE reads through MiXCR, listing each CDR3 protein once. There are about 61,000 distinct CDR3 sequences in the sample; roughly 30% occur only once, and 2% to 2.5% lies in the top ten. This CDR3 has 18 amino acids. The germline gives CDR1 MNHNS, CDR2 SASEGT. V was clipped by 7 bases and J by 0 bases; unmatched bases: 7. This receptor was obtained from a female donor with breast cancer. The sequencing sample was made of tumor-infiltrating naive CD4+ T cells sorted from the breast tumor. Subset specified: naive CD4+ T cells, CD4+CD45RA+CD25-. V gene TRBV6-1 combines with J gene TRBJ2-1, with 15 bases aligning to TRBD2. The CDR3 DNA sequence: TGTGCCAGCACGAGGACTAGCGGGGGGGCCCGCTCCTACAATGAGCAGTTCTTC. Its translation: CASTRTSGGARSYNEQFF.